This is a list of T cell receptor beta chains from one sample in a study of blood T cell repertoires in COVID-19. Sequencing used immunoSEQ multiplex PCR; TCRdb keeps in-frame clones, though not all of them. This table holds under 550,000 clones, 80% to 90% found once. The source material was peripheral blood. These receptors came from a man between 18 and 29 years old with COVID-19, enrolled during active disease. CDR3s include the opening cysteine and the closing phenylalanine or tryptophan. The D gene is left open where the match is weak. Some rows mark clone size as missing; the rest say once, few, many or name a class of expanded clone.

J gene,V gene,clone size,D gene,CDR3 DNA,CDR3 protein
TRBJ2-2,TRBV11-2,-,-,TGTGCCAGCAGCTCGGTGGGGACTGGTTTGTCCGGGGAGCTGTTTTTT,CASSSVGTGLSGELFF
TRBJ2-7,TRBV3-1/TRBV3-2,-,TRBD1,TGTGCCAGCAGCCAGCTAGGTCCGGGACAGTTGGGTATGGGGCACCCTACCGTCTACGAGCAGTACTTC,CASSQLGPGQLGMGHPTVYEQYF
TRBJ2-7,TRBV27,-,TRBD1,TGTGCCAGCAGGACATTGACCGGGGAAGGGGGCAGGGAGCAGTACTTC,CASRTLTGEGGREQYF
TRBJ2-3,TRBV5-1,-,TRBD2,TGCGCCAGTACACCGGGACTAGCATACAATACGCAGTATTTT,CASTPGLAYNTQYF
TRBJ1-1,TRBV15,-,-,TGTGCCACCAGCAGAGACATCGGCAGGGTGAACACTGAAGCTTTCTTT,CATSRDIGRVNTEAFF
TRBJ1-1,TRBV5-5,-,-,TGTGCCAGCAGCAGGACAGCGAACACTGAAGCTTTCTTT,CASSRTANTEAFF
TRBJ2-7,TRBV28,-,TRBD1,TGTGCCAGCACCACCACACCGGGACAGGTCCCCTACGAGCAGTACTTC,CASTTTPGQVPYEQYF
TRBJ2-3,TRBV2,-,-,TGTGCCAGCAGTGAATGGGCCTACCCCACAGATACGCAGTATTTT,CASSEWAYPTDTQYF
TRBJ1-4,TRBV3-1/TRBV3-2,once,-,TGTGCCAGCAGCCAAGGATGGCAGAATGAAAAACTGTTTTTT,CASSQGWQNEKLFF
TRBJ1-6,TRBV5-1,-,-,TGCGCCAGCAGCCCAGGGTATGGGAATTCACCCCTCCACTTT,CASSPGYGNSPLHF
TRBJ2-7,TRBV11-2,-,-,TGTGCCAGCAGCTTAGATGGACACAGGGACGAGCAGTACTTC,CASSLDGHRDEQYF
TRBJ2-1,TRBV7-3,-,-,TGTGCCAGCAGCTTAATAGCAGGGGACAAGCAGTTCTTC,CASSLIAGDKQFF
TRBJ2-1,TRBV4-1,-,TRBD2,TGCGCCAGCAGCCAAGATTCGACTAGCCCTTGGCATGAGCAGTTCTTC,CASSQDSTSPWHEQFF
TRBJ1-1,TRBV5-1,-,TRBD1,TGCGCCAGCAGCTTGGATGGGGACAGGGCTACTGAAGCTTTCTTT,CASSLDGDRATEAFF
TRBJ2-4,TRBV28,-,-,TGTGCCAGCAGTCCCCTCGGGACTCTAGCCAAAAACATTCAGTACTTC,CASSPLGTLAKNIQYF
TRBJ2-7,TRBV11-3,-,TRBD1,TGTGCCAGCAGCTTCCAACAGACAGGGGTACACGAGCAGTACTTC,CASSFQQTGVHEQYF
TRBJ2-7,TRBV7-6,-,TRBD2,TGTGCCAGCAGCCCTGGGACTAGCTACGAGCAGTACTTC,CASSPGTSYEQYF
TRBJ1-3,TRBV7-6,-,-,TGTGCCAGCAGCTTAGCCCCCAAGAGCTCTGGAAACACCATATATTTT,CASSLAPKSSGNTIYF
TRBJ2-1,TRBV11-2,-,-,TGTGCCAGCAGTTCCGATATGGCCAGCTCCTACAATGAGCAGTTCTTC,CASSSDMASSYNEQFF
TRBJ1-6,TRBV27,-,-,TGTGCCAGTCGCACCGGACAGTATTTTTCACCCCTCCACTTT,CASRTGQYFSPLHF
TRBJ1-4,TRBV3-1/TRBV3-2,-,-,TGTGCCAGCAGCCAAGATCCATCCGAAAAACTGTTTTTT,CASSQDPSEKLFF
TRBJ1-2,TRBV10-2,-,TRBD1,TGCGCCAGCAGCGAGGACAGGGGGCATGGCTACACCTTC,CASSEDRGHGYTF
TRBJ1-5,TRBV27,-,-,TGTGCCAGCAGTTGGGTGGGAGGAAGCAATCAGCCCCAGCATTTT,CASSWVGGSNQPQHF
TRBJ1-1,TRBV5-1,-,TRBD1,TGCGCCAGCAGAACCGGGACAGGGGACATGAACACTGAAGCTTTCTTT,CASRTGTGDMNTEAFF
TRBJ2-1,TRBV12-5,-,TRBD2,TGTGCTAGTGGTAACAAAGCGGGAGAATACAATGAGCAGTTCTTC,CASGNKAGEYNEQFF
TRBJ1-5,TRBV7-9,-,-,TGTGCCAGCAGCTTATCAGGGGCCAATCAGCCCCAGCATTTT,CASSLSGANQPQHF
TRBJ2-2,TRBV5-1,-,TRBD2,TGCGCCAGCAGAGAGGGACTAGCGGGGTTCGCGAACACCGGGGAGCTGTTTTTT,CASREGLAGFANTGELFF
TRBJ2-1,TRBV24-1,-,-,TGTGCCACCAGTGATTTAGCGATCGACAATGAGCAGTTCTTC,CATSDLAIDNEQFF
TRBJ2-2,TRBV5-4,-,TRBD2,TGTGCCAGCAGCTTGATCAGACCGGGGGGCACCGGGGAGCTGTTTTTT,CASSLIRPGGTGELFF
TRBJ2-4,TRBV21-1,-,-,TGTGCCAGCAGCAAAGTCCTCGCACAAACCAAAAACATTCAGTACTTC,CASSKVLAQTKNIQYF
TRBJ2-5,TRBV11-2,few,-,TGTGCCAGCAGCCCAGGCATGGGGAGAGAGACCCAGTACTTC,CASSPGMGRETQYF
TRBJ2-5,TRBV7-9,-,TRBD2,TGTGCCAGCAGCTTAGCTGGGGCGGGGGTCTTGATTGGGGAGACCCAGTACTTC,CASSLAGAGVLIGETQYF
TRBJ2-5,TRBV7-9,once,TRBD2,TGTGCCAGCAGCGGACTAGCGGGGTCAGAGACCCAGTACTTC,CASSGLAGSETQYF
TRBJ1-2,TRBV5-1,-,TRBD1,TGCGCCAGCAGCTCCGGGACAGGGGCCGTGAGGGGCTACACCTTC,CASSSGTGAVRGYTF
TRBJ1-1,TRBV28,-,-,TGTGCCAGCAGTTTCTCCAGGGGTTTGAGCACTGAAGCTTTCTTT,CASSFSRGLSTEAFF
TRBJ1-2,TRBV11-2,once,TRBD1,TGTGCCAGCAGCCCTACAGGGGGAGCCTATGGCTACACCTTC,CASSPTGGAYGYTF
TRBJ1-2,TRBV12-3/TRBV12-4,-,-,TGTGCCAGCAGTTTAGGAGCAGGCAGCGGCTACACCTTC,CASSLGAGSGYTF
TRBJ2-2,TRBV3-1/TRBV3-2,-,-,TGTGCCAGCGGTCGGCGGGAGAACACCGGGGAGCTGTTTTTT,CASGRRENTGELFF
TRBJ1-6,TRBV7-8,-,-,TGTGCCAGCAGCTTAAGCCAGGGGAATTCACCCCTCCACTTT,CASSLSQGNSPLHF
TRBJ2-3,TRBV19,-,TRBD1,TGTGCCAGTAGGGGACAGCTAAACCCCACAGATACGCAGTATTTT,CASRGQLNPTDTQYF
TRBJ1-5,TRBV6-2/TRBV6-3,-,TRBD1,TGTGCCAGCAGTCCACAGGGGTGGGACAATCAGCCCCAGCATTTT,CASSPQGWDNQPQHF
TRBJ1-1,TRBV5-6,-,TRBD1,TGTGCCAGCAGCTTCAGACAGGGGAACACTGAAGCTTTCTTT,CASSFRQGNTEAFF